Below are 27 T cell receptor beta chains sequenced from a single sample in a study of shared clonotypes between healthy human individuals. This table comes from immunoSEQ multiplex PCR, and its TCRdb copy is limited to in-frame clones, with some not included. The repertoire holds about 2.4 million clones, with approximately 93% as singletons. Sequences were obtained from naive CD4+ T cells from PBMCs. Subset in this sample: CD45RA+ positively selected. Receptors originate from a man between 18 and 35 years old in good health. Some clones in this sample may be carry-over from other donors' samples.

The rearrangement joins TRBV11-3 to TRBJ1-2; 8 bases match TRBD1. Germline V gene data show CDR1 as SGHNT and CDR2 as YENEEA. Trimming removed 5 bases from V and 7 bases from J; junction bases left unmatched: 6. The CDR3 is 13 residues long. The CDR3 loop is CASSPRQGFGYTF. The CDR3 coding sequence is TGTGCCAGCAGCCCCCGACAGGGGTTTGGCTACACCTTC. The variable domain in full, with the rest retrieved from reference TRBV11-3 and TRBJ1-2, is EAGVVQSPRYKIIEKKQPVAFWCNPISGHNTLYWYLQNLGQGPELLIRYENEEAVDDSQLPKDRFSAERLKGVDSTLKIQPAELGDSAVYLCASSPRQGFGYTFGSGTRLTVV.

The V and J genes are TRBV28 and TRBJ2-7; 9 nucleotides agree with TRBD1. Germline-derived CDR1 and CDR2 are MDHEN and SYDVKM. The CDR3 is made up of 14 amino acids. Trimming removed 6 bases from V and 2 bases from J; junction bases left unmatched: 5. CDR3 bases: TGTGCCAGCAGCCGGACAGGGGCGCCCTACGAGCAGTACTTC. Its protein product is CASSRTGAPYEQYF.

V usage is TRBV29-1 and J usage is TRBJ2-3; D tentatively reads TRBD1 or TRBD2 (7 bases each). Germline CDR1 reads SQVTM; CDR2 reads ANQGSEA. The germline V and J ends were trimmed by 7 bases and 3 bases, with 17 bases remaining between them. This CDR3 spans 14 amino acids. CDR3 bases: TGCAGCGCGGCAGGGGGGGCGGCAACAGATACGCAGTATTTT. Protein product: CSAAGGAATDTQYF.

V gene TRBV28 combines with J gene TRBJ2-7; a weak D match, TRBD1 (5 bases). Between the trimmed V and J ends, which lost 5 bases and 5 bases, there was a span of 7 bases. There are 11 residues in the CDR3. Looked up from germline, CDR1 is MDHEN and CDR2 is SYDVKM. As DNA, the CDR3 is TGTGCCAGCAGTGTACAGGACGAGCAGTACTTC. Its protein is CASSVQDEQYF. The variable domain in full, with the rest retrieved from reference TRBV28 and TRBJ2-7, is DVKVTQSSRYLVKRTGEKVFLECVQDMDHENMFWYRQDPGLGLRLIYFSYDVKMKEKGDIPEGYSVSREKKERFSLILESASTNQTSMYLCASSVQDEQYFGPGTRLTVT.

V and J are TRBV18 and TRBJ2-1; 8 bases fit TRBD2. With 3 bases clipped from V and 7 bases from J, the junction kept 8 bases outside the gene matches. Germline assignment: CDR1 KGHSH and CDR2 LQKENI. This CDR3 region has 15 residues. The CDR3 DNA is TGTGCCAGCTCACCCCAAGCGGGAGTAGGGAATGAGCAGTTCTTC. Translating it yields CASSPQAGVGNEQFF.

The CDR3 region has the DNA TGTGCCAGCAGATACGGGACTAGCGGGAGCAATGAGCAGTTCTTC. Its translation: CASRYGTSGSNEQFF. The genes are TRBV6-1 and TRBJ2-1, with 14 bases that match TRBD2. The CDR3 has 15 residues. CDR1 and CDR2 (germline): MNHNS, SASEGT. Losses at the gene ends were 6 bases for V and 6 bases for J; bases not matched to a gene: 4.

This clone was observed once. This chain connects TRBV30 to TRBJ1-1; D gene ambiguous. The CDR3 has 14 residues. V gave up 0 bases and J gave up 0 bases, with 8 bases separating them. Germline lookup yields CDR1 GTSNPN and CDR2 SVGIG (reference sequence). This CDR3 is CAWSVWVLNTEAFF. CDR3 bases: TGTGCCTGGAGTGTCTGGGTATTGAACACTGAAGCTTTCTTT.

The chain joins TRBV28 to TRBJ2-7, with a tentative D call TRBD2 (6 bases). The CDR3 contains 16 residues. Trimming took 4 bases from V and 4 from J, leaving 20 bases between them. The germline V gene has CDR1 MDHEN and CDR2 SYDVKM. The CDR3 protein is CASSSPRRDWVYEQYF. The DNA for the CDR3 is TGTGCCAGCAGTTCCCCCCGGCGGGATTGGGTTTACGAGCAGTACTTC.

The chain couples TRBV5-1 to TRBJ2-1, with 8 bases identical to TRBD1. Germline trimming cut 4 bases from V and 7 bases from J; bases unmatched to any gene: 13. The CDR3 covers 16 residues. Germline CDR1 SGHRS, CDR2 YFSETQ. Written as DNA, the CDR3 is TGCGCCAGCAGCCCACCCAGGGCAGGGGGCTTAAATGAGCAGTTCTTC. Amino acids: CASSPPRAGGLNEQFF.

Remarks on this clone: This same CDR3 is encoded by further DNA sequences in the sample. The chain combines TRBV18 with TRBJ2-1; 10 nucleotides match TRBD1. CDR1 is KGHSH, CDR2 LQKENI, per germline. This CDR3 has 15 residues. Unmatched junction bases numbered 3, after V lost 3 bases and J lost 4 bases. In DNA, the CDR3 is TGTGCCAGCTCACCGGGACAGGGGATTTACAATGAGCAGTTCTTC. Translated: CASSPGQGIYNEQFF.

The chain joins TRBV5-1 to TRBJ1-5, with D possibly matching TRBD1 (5 bases). Germline-derived CDR1 and CDR2 are SGHRS and YFSETQ. The CDR3 loop spans 16 amino acids. V was shortened by 0 bases and J by 4 bases, with 14 bases between the two germline ends. The CDR3 reads CASSLGSGRTNQPQHF. In nucleotides, the CDR3 is TGCGCCAGCAGCTTGGGCTCTGGCAGGACAAATCAGCCCCAGCATTTT.

The rearrangement joins TRBV15 to TRBJ1-3, with 7 nucleotides matching TRBD1. The germline V gene encodes CDR1 LNHNV and CDR2 YYDKDF (reference sequence). The CDR3 covers 14 residues. The V segment lost 4 bases and the J segment 9 bases; nucleotides outside the gene matches: 9. In DNA form, the CDR3 reads TGTGCCACCAGCATCCGACAGGGAAGCGGCACCATATATTTT. The encoded protein is CATSIRQGSGTIYF.

The gene calls are TRBV4-1 and TRBJ2-5, with 10 positions matching TRBD2. Germline CDR1 and CDR2: MGHRA and YSYEKL. V lost 1 base, J lost 3 bases, and 2 bases stayed unmatched. This CDR3 has 15 amino acids. Here the CDR3 reads CASSQGGLAEETQYF. DNA for the CDR3: TGCGCCAGCAGCCAAGGAGGACTAGCGGAAGAGACCCAGTACTTC.

This rearrangement joins TRBV6-1 to TRBJ1-4, with D possibly TRBD1 on 5 matching bases. CDR3 length equals 15 residues. The germline CDR1 and CDR2 sequences are MNHNS and SASEGT. V lost 6 bases and J 7 bases, leaving 18 bases between the germline ends. In DNA form, the CDR3 reads TGTGCCAGCAGCCAAATAACAGGAGTAGGTGAAAAACTGTTTTTT. As protein: CASSQITGVGEKLFF.

Details on this clone: Other DNA variants within this sample encode the same CDR3. The genes are TRBV28 and TRBJ2-1; 9 bases are shared with TRBD2. Germline trimming cut 3 bases from V and 4 bases from J; bases unmatched to any gene: 4. The CDR3 runs 15 residues. Germline assignment: CDR1 MDHEN and CDR2 SYDVKM. CDR3: CASSFGLAGYNEQFF. CDR3 in DNA: TGTGCCAGCAGTTTCGGGCTAGCGGGATACAATGAGCAGTTCTTC.

This chain connects TRBV13 to TRBJ2-7; either TRBD1 or TRBD2 may fit D (5 bases each). The CDR3 runs 16 residues. Trimming left V 4 bases short and J 1 base short, with 17 bases between. Per germline, CDR1 PRHDT and CDR2 FYEKMQ (reference sequence). As DNA, the CDR3 is TGTGCCAGCAGCTCCTACCGGGACGGAAATTCCTACGAGCAGTACTTC. Its translation: CASSSYRDGNSYEQYF.

This rearrangement joins TRBV20-1 to TRBJ2-7; D not resolved. V lost 4 bases to trimming and J lost 4 bases, with 5 bases between them. Germline loops: CDR1 DFQATT, CDR2 SNEGSKA (reference sequence). The CDR3 is 10 amino acids. In DNA form, the CDR3 reads TGCAGTGCTAAGACTTACGAGCAGTACTTC. It is translated as CSAKTYEQYF.

CDR3 bases: TGTGCCAGCAGTTTGGGTTCCCAGGGGGTCGGGGACTATGGCTACACCTTC. Amino acid sequence: CASSLGSQGVGDYGYTF. The genes are TRBV28 and TRBJ1-2, with TRBD1 identical over 7 bases. In germline, CDR1 is MDHEN, CDR2 SYDVKM. There are 17 residues in the CDR3. The V segment lost 3 bases and the J segment 3 bases; nucleotides outside the gene matches: 13.

The V gene is TRBV7-2, the J gene TRBJ2-4, with D possibly being TRBD1 (6 bases). Germline CDR1 is SGHTA and CDR2 is FQGNSA. The CDR3 is made up of 17 amino acids. Between the trimmed V and J ends, which lost 0 bases and 9 bases, there was a span of 21 bases. The CDR3 nucleotides read TGTGCCAGCAGCTTAGCTGTTTTGCAGGGGCCAGGGAGCATTCAGTACTTC. This codes for CASSLAVLQGPGSIQYF.

The chain uses TRBV4-1 and TRBJ2-1; 8 nucleotides agree with TRBD1. V gave up 3 bases and J gave up 5 bases; unmatched junction bases: 9. The CDR3 loop spans 16 amino acids. Germline V CDR1 and CDR2: MGHRA, YSYEKL. In nucleotides, the CDR3 is TGCGCCAGCAGCCAGGACGGGACAGGATCGGACAATGAGCAGTTCTTC. This translates into CASSQDGTGSDNEQFF.

This clone was seen only once. This chain links TRBV23-1 with TRBJ1-1; D may be TRBD1 (5 bases). TRBV23-1 is sorted into the ORF group, with uncertain function. There are 14 residues in the CDR3. V dropped 4 bases and J dropped 4 bases, with 13 bases sitting between them. The CDR3 sequence is CASSRGGGCTEAFF. For the CDR3, the DNA is TGCGCCAGCAGTCGGGGGGGTGGTTGCACTGAAGCTTTCTTT.

The gene calls are TRBV2 and TRBJ2-3; 10 bases map to TRBD2. The CDR3 extends over 16 amino acids. Germline CDR1 is SNHLY and CDR2 is FYNNEI. V trimming: 6 bases; J trimming: 2 bases; junction bases outside the gene matches: 8. The CDR3 region is CASSTSLAGTTDTQYF. For the CDR3, the DNA is TGTGCCAGCAGCACGTCACTAGCGGGGACCACAGATACGCAGTATTTT.

Regarding this clone: Other DNA sequences in this specimen translate into the identical CDR3. CDR3 residues: CASSPEGRGYEQYF. The CDR3 coding sequence is TGTGCCAGCAGCCCAGAGGGCAGAGGCTACGAGCAGTACTTC. The chain couples TRBV9 to TRBJ2-7, with D possibly TRBD2 on 5 matching bases. CDR3 length: 14 amino acids. V was pared by 4 bases and J by 3 bases, with 14 bases between. Germline-derived CDR1 and CDR2 are SGDLS and YYNGEE.

The chain links TRBV5-4 to TRBJ2-7; 13 nucleotides agree with TRBD2. The V gene's germline CDR1 is SGHNT and CDR2 YYREEE (reference sequence). J gave up 2 bases and V 3 bases, and 2 bases lay outside the gene matches. The CDR3 is 15 residues long. The CDR3 DNA sequence: TGTGCCAGCAGCTGGACTAGCGGGAGTCCCTACGAGCAGTACTTC. Translation: CASSWTSGSPYEQYF.

The chain has TRBV28 and TRBJ2-7, with TRBD2 identical over 7 bases. The CDR3 runs to 12 residues. Trimming removed 10 bases from V and 3 bases from J; junction bases left unmatched: 6. Germline-derived CDR1 and CDR2 are MDHEN and SYDVKM. CDR3 coding DNA: TGTGCCATTACTAGCGAGCGCTACGAGCAGTACTTC. Translated: CAITSERYEQYF.

V usage is TRBV28 and J usage is TRBJ2-3, with no clear D. Germline values: CDR1 MDHEN, CDR2 SYDVKM. V dropped 10 bases and J dropped 3 bases, with 11 bases sitting between them. The CDR3 spans 12 residues. CDR3 DNA sequence: TGTGCCACCACCGGGTGGACAGATACGCAGTATTTT. It encodes CATTGWTDTQYF.

The rearrangement uses TRBV7-9 and TRBJ2-7; 10 bases line up with TRBD2. This CDR3 is 17 amino acids long. Trimming removed 6 bases from V and 4 bases from J; junction bases left unmatched: 15. Germline values: CDR1 SEHNR, CDR2 FQNEAQ (reference sequence). The CDR3 is CASSLTGTSASDYEQYF. The CDR3 region has the DNA TGTGCCAGCAGTCTCACCGGGACTAGCGCGTCCGATTACGAGCAGTACTTC.